The 20 T cell receptor beta chains listed next were all sequenced from one sample in a study of blood T cell repertoires in COVID-19. Sequencing used immunoSEQ multiplex PCR; TCRdb keeps in-frame clones, though not all of them. This repertoire shows under 200,000 clones, under 90% found once; its top ten account for roughly 15%. Sequenced sample: peripheral blood. The receptors originated from an older woman with COVID-19, enrolled during active disease.

The J gene is TRBJ2-1, the V gene TRBV19, with a tentative D call TRBD1 (6 bases). Germline V gene data show CDR1 as LNHDA and CDR2 as SQIVND (reference sequence). The CDR3 contains 12 residues. Here the CDR3 DNA reads TGTGCTTCCCGGGACATCTACAATGAGCAGTTCTTC. Translating it yields CASRDIYNEQFF.

V is TRBV7-2 and J is TRBJ2-5; 10 nucleotides match TRBD2. Trimming removed 5 bases from V and 1 base from J; junction bases left unmatched: 16. The germline V gene encodes CDR1 SGHTA and CDR2 FQGNSA. CDR3 length equals 19 residues. The CDR3 region has the DNA TGTGCCAGCAGCCTAATCCCGGTCCGAGCGGGGGGGCGCCAAGAGACCCAGTACTTC. Its protein is CASSLIPVRAGGRQETQYF.

V usage is TRBV2 and J usage is TRBJ2-2; D possibly corresponds to TRBD2 (5 bases). Trimming took off 8 bases at V and 1 base at J, with 11 bases between the two ends. The germline V gene encodes CDR1 SNHLY and CDR2 FYNNEI. This CDR3 has 14 amino acids. The CDR3 DNA reads as TGTGCCAGCGAGAGGGAAGGGAACACCGGGGAGCTGTTTTTT. Translated: CASEREGNTGELFF.

The gene calls are TRBV28 and TRBJ2-7; 9 bases are a match to TRBD2. CDR1 is MDHEN, CDR2 SYDVKM, per germline. V lost 10 bases, J lost 0 bases, and 7 bases stayed unmatched. The CDR3 spans 14 residues. Here the CDR3 reads CAIHASGASYEQYF. The CDR3 DNA reads as TGTGCCATACATGCTAGCGGGGCCTCCTACGAGCAGTACTTC.

The rearrangement joins TRBV2 to TRBJ2-5; 12 bases map to TRBD2. This CDR3 spans 16 amino acids. V gave up 5 bases and J gave up 2 bases; unmatched junction bases: 6. Germline V gene lookup returns CDR1 SNHLY and CDR2 FYNNEI. The CDR3 is CASSSLAGGPQETQYF. CDR3 bases: TGTGCCAGCAGTTCACTAGCGGGGGGCCCTCAAGAGACCCAGTACTTC.

The rearrangement links TRBV24-1 to TRBJ1-1, with no clear D. Germline loops: CDR1 KGHDR, CDR2 SFDVKD. This CDR3 region has 14 residues. V was clipped by 4 bases and J by 6 bases, with 14 bases between them. CDR3 sequence (DNA): TGTGCCACCAGTGACCCTACGGGTGATGCTGAAGCTTTCTTT. Amino acid sequence: CATSDPTGDAEAFF.

The chain recombines TRBV6-5 with TRBJ2-7; 7 nucleotides line up with TRBD1. Per germline, CDR1 MNHEY and CDR2 SVGAGI. CDR3 size: 14 residues. V gave up 0 bases and J gave up 9 bases; unmatched junction bases: 8. The CDR3 here is CASSYSETGSGQYV. The DNA for the CDR3 is TGTGCCAGCAGTTACTCCGAGACAGGGAGTGGGCAGTACGTC.

This clone was recorded once. J is TRBJ2-1 and V is TRBV25-1; unclear D gene. With 3 bases removed from V and 8 bases from J, the gap between germline ends came to 14 bases. Germline V gene data show CDR1 as MGHDK and CDR2 as SYGVNS. There are 14 residues in the CDR3. CDR3 DNA: TGTGCCAGCAGTGACCCGCCCCCTAGGCATGAGCAGTTCTTC. Amino acids: CASSDPPPRHEQFF.

The chain carries TRBV19 and TRBJ1-2, with 9 bases lining up with TRBD1. Trimming removed 5 bases from V and 6 bases from J; junction bases left unmatched: 22. The CDR3 totals 19 residues. Germline CDR1 and CDR2: LNHDA and SQIVND (reference sequence). The CDR3 reads CASSSTPGQGRNPVNGYTF. The CDR3 DNA is TGTGCCAGTAGTTCAACGCCGGGACAGGGTCGGAATCCGGTCAATGGCTACACCTTC.

The rearrangement joins TRBV7-6 to TRBJ1-2, with D uncertain. Germline V gene data show CDR1 as SGHVS and CDR2 as FNYEAQ. CDR3 length equals 13 residues. V was trimmed by 6 bases and J by 8 bases, leaving 16 bases between them. CDR3 sequence reads: CASSPAESRGYTF. CDR3 nucleotides: TGTGCCAGCAGTCCGGCAGAGTCTAGAGGCTACACCTTC.

This clone was observed once. This chain joins TRBV6-1 and TRBJ2-1, with TRBD1 matching 7 bases. In germline, CDR1 is MNHNS, CDR2 SASEGT. The J segment lost 4 bases and the V segment lost 4 bases, leaving 10 bases of the junction unmatched. There are 16 residues in the CDR3. The CDR3 loop reads CASSVTVPGQYNEQFF. The CDR3 DNA is TGTGCCAGCAGTGTAACTGTTCCGGGACAGTACAATGAGCAGTTCTTC.

This clone has a handful of counts. The rearrangement uses TRBV7-2 and TRBJ1-2; possible D gene TRBD1, 6 bases. Germline-derived CDR1 and CDR2 are SGHTA and FQGNSA. Trimming took 5 bases from V and 14 from J, leaving 18 bases between them. The CDR3 runs to 12 residues. CDR3 sequence (DNA): TGTGCCAGCAGCCCACAAATGACAGGTTTAACCTTC. Protein: CASSPQMTGLTF.

This clone has a single count. The chain joins TRBV19 to TRBJ1-1, with TRBD1 as a possible D gene (5 bases). CDR3 length: 14 residues. Germline V lookup: CDR1 LNHDA, CDR2 SQIVND (reference sequence). V shed 9 bases and J shed 2 bases, with 16 bases lying between them. The CDR3 spells CASSRGTVNTEAFF. CDR3 DNA sequence: TGTGCCAGCAGCCGCGGGACGGTTAACACTGAAGCTTTCTTT.

The V call is TRBV3-1 (or the pseudogene TRBV3-2), the J call TRBJ2-1; 10 bases align to TRBD2. With V trimmed by 4 bases and J by 0 bases, 6 bases remained unmatched. The V gene's germline CDR1 is LGHDT and CDR2 YNNKEL (reference sequence). The CDR3 sequence is 17 residues long. This CDR3 reads CASSRGSSGSSYNEQFF. The CDR3, as DNA: TGTGCCAGCAGCCGCGGATCTAGCGGGAGCTCCTACAATGAGCAGTTCTTC.

This chain connects TRBV7-2 to TRBJ1-2, with no clear D. Germline loops: CDR1 SGHTA, CDR2 FQGNSA. Trimming stripped 2 bases from V and 0 bases from J, with 13 bases between. There are 16 residues in the CDR3. The CDR3 nucleotides read TGTGCCAGCAGCTTATTCCACCAGGTCCCTAACTATGGCTACACCTTC. Its protein product is CASSLFHQVPNYGYTF.

The genes are TRBV6-5 and TRBJ1-1; unclear D gene. The CDR3 extends over 12 amino acids. The germline CDR1 and CDR2 sequences are MNHEY and SVGAGI. The ends were cut back, 2 bases at V and 8 bases at J, with 9 bases in the middle. The CDR3 coding sequence is TGTGCCAGCAGTTACGCGGATTCCGAAGCTTTCTTT. Amino acids: CASSYADSEAFF.

The chain recombines TRBV11-2 with TRBJ2-3; 10 nucleotides align to TRBD2. CDR1 and CDR2 from the germline V gene are SGHAT and FQNNGV. With V trimmed by 6 bases and J by 3 bases, 9 bases remained unmatched. CDR3 length equals 16 residues. CDR3 residues: CASSKSGLAVTDTQYF. CDR3 nucleotides: TGTGCCAGCAGTAAATCTGGACTAGCGGTTACAGATACGCAGTATTTT.

The rearrangement links TRBV2 to TRBJ2-7; TRBD1 aligns across 8 bases. Trimming cost V 8 bases and J 1 base; bases outside gene matches: 1. Germline values: CDR1 SNHLY, CDR2 FYNNEI. The CDR3 contains 12 residues. CDR3: CASRDRSYEQYF. For the CDR3, the DNA is TGTGCCAGCCGGGACAGGTCCTACGAGCAGTACTTC.

This clone was found a few times. The chain carries TRBV11-2 and TRBJ1-1, with TRBD1 matching over 9 bases. The germline gives CDR1 SGHAT, CDR2 FQNNGV. The J segment lost 1 base and the V segment lost 5 bases, leaving 5 bases of the junction unmatched. The CDR3 is 15 amino acids. The CDR3 sequence is CASSLGDRENTEAFF. The DNA for the CDR3 is TGTGCCAGCAGCCTAGGGGACAGGGAGAACACTGAAGCTTTCTTT.

The CDR3 sequence is CASSWLQGNSPLHF. For the CDR3, the DNA is TGTGCCAGCAGTTGGTTACAGGGCAATTCACCCCTCCACTTT. This chain uses TRBV6-5 with TRBJ1-6; the D gene is possibly TRBD1 (6 bases). This CDR3 contains 14 residues. The germline V and J ends were trimmed by 4 bases and 7 bases, with 11 bases remaining between them. Germline V gene data show CDR1 as MNHEY and CDR2 as SVGAGI.